Included here is one T cell receptor beta chain sequence, with context. Its antigen remains unknown. CD4+ T cells that had been cultured provided DNA sequenced with the Oncomine TCR Beta short-read assay. MiXCR, applied by TCRdb to the PCR reads, yields one record per CDR3 protein. The sample holds roughly 14,000 distinct CDR3 sequences, about half seen once. V was clipped by 6 bases and J by 2 bases; unmatched bases: 13. Germline V gene lookup returns CDR1 MNHEY and CDR2 SVGEGT. This CDR3 has 17 amino acids. This entry belongs to a study of vaccination and CD4 T cells after COVID-19. Study details: Control cultures were supplied with a CEFX pool, an HIV-1 Nef pool, or no peptide at all.

Treatment here: roughly ten-day PBMC culture with coronavirus spike peptide pools or control peptides (ViraFEST assay). This rearrangement joins TRBV6-2 or TRBV6-3 to TRBJ2-1, with 7 nucleotides matching TRBD1. The clonotype was recovered from a human donor who had recovered from COVID-19. The input for sequencing was CD4+ T cells from blood, cultured in vitro, taken before SARS-CoV-2 vaccination. CDR3 sequence (DNA): TGTGCCAGCAGAGATGGACAGGACGCCTTTACCTACAATGAGCAGTTCTTC. Protein product: CASRDGQDAFTYNEQFF.